Shown below are 8 T cell receptor beta chains from a single sample sequenced in a study of identical twins (dated by TCRdb to 2016 to 2017). Library preparation employed 5' RACE. Data came from an Illumina HiSeq 2000. Using fastp at Q25 and MiXCR, TCRdb reprocessed the public reads and kept productive beta chains. Merged by CDR3 protein, the rows form single entries marked with the most common genes and DNA. The sample profile shows about 700,000 distinct CDR3 sequences; roughly 8% of them were found once. Of the sample, approximately 0.94% falls within the top ten clones. The data also belong to a second study, concerning yellow fever vaccine responses in identical twins.

The sample consisted of PBMCs. The receptors originated from a woman younger than 35 in good health.

This clonotype has a handful of counts. The chain carries TRBV12-3 or TRBV12-4 and TRBJ2-1; TRBD2 matches 11 bases. This CDR3 spans 15 amino acids. Trimming removed 2 bases from V and 12 bases from J; junction bases left unmatched: 9. The CDR3 bases are TGTGCCAGCAGTTTACAAACTAGCGGGGGCCCAGGGCAGTTCTTC. It yields the protein CASSLQTSGGPGQFF.

V and J are TRBV12-3 or TRBV12-4 and TRBJ1-1; 11 bases map to TRBD1. The CDR3 sequence is 16 residues long. V gave up 3 bases and J gave up 7 bases; unmatched junction bases: 10. The CDR3 sequence: CASSFWTGGGVHEAFF. CDR3 coding DNA: TGTGCCAGCAGTTTTTGGACAGGGGGCGGTGTACATGAAGCTTTCTTT.

This clonotype was found a few times. V gene TRBV6-5 combines with J gene TRBJ1-5, with D possibly being TRBD1 (5 bases). The germline V and J ends were trimmed by 0 bases and 8 bases, with 11 bases remaining between them. CDR3 length: 14 amino acids. The germline gives CDR1 MNHEY, CDR2 SVGAGI. For the CDR3, the DNA is TGTGCCAGCAGTTACTCGAATTCGGGGGAGCCCCAGCATTTT. Its protein is CASSYSNSGEPQHF.

This clonotype was counted between two and nine times. This rearrangement joins TRBV21-1 to TRBJ2-7. TRBV21-1 is reported as a pseudogene. The CDR3 is made up of 15 amino acids. This CDR3 is CASSNLGGRSYEQYF. The CDR3 DNA sequence: TGTGCCAGCAGCAATCTCGGGGGACGATCCTACGAGCAGTACTTC.

This clonotype was seen a handful of times. V gene TRBV6-2 or TRBV6-3 combines with J gene TRBJ2-7, with D tentatively TRBD2 (6 bases). The CDR3 extends over 15 amino acids. Germline CDR1 reads MNHEY; CDR2 reads SVGEGT. Trimming cost V 2 bases and J 6 bases, with 17 bases left between them. CDR3 sequence (DNA): TGTGCCAGCAGTTACCTGTGGTCGCGGGACGGCGAGCAGTACTTC. Translated: CASSYLWSRDGEQYF.

In its sample, this clonotype was seen many times. The chain has TRBV29-1 and TRBJ2-5; D not resolved. Germline V CDR1 and CDR2: SQVTM, ANQGSEA. The CDR3 loop spans 13 amino acids. Trimming removed 2 bases from V and 3 bases from J, with 10 bases in between. CDR3 in amino acids: CSVELVVKETQYF. CDR3 bases: TGCAGCGTTGAACTTGTGGTCAAAGAGACCCAGTACTTC.

V and J are TRBV28 and TRBJ2-7; D not certain. The germline V and J ends were trimmed by 6 bases and 0 bases, with 21 bases remaining between them. This CDR3 region has 17 residues. Germline V gene data show CDR1 as MDHEN and CDR2 as SYDVKM. The DNA of the CDR3 is TGTGCCAGCAGCCAAACCCACAGTTATACCTACTCCTACGAGCAGTACTTC. Protein: CASSQTHSYTYSYEQYF.

Notes on this clonotype: This CDR3 is missing its conserved last phenylalanine or tryptophan, likely due to a read error. The chain joins TRBV29-1 to TRBJ2-7, with 7 nucleotides matching TRBD2. Germline V gene data show CDR1 as SQVTM and CDR2 as ANQGSEA. The CDR3 runs to 11 residues. Trimming at V came to 7 bases and at J to 4 bases, leaving 4 bases not matched to a gene. CDR3 in DNA: TGCAGCGGAATAGCGGGTTACGAGCAGTACTGC. Protein product: CSGIAGYEQYC.